The 18 T cell receptor beta chains presented below share a single source sample, sequenced in a study of T cell responses to AZD1222 COVID-19 vaccine. Clones were read by immunoSEQ multiplex PCR, and TCRdb kept only the in-frame ones, dropping some. The sample includes roughly 190,000 clones, around nine tenths of them seen just once. The starting material was peripheral blood, obtained 28 days after the second dose of the MenACWY control vaccine. Source of these receptors: an adult who received the MenACWY meningococcal vaccine as a control.

V gene TRBV29-1 combines with J gene TRBJ1-2, with a tentative D call TRBD1 (6 bases). V was shortened by 5 bases and J by 5 bases, with 15 bases between the two germline ends. The germline CDR1 and CDR2 sequences are SQVTM and ANQGSEA. CDR3 length equals 13 residues. The CDR3 DNA sequence: TGCAGCGTTACTTCAGGGGATGGGTATGGCTACACCTTC. Encoded protein: CSVTSGDGYGYTF.

V is TRBV28 and J is TRBJ2-5; 7 nucleotides match TRBD2. The CDR3 runs 14 residues. After removal of 6 bases from V and 1 base from J, the junction contained 5 bases not matched to a gene. The germline CDR1 and CDR2 sequences are MDHEN and SYDVKM. DNA for the CDR3: TGTGCCAGCAGGCTCCCGGGGGGCCAAGAGACCCAGTACTTC. Translation gives CASRLPGGQETQYF.

A note on this clone: At one end the junction does not follow the germline gene, possibly because of a read error. The gene calls are TRBV19 and TRBJ2-1, with 10 positions matching TRBD2. Per the germline V gene, CDR1 is LNHDA and CDR2 is SQIVND (reference sequence). The CDR3 extends over 13 amino acids. In nucleotides, the CDR3 is TGTGCCAGTAGTCCACCGGGACTAGCGAAAATAGTCTTC. It specifies CASSPPGLAKIVF. Full variable domain (missing parts from reference TRBV19 and TRBJ2-1): DGGITQSPKYLFRKEGQNVTLSCEQNLNHDAMYWYRQDPGQGLRLIYYSQIVNDFQKGDIAEGYSVSREKKESFPLTVTSAQKNPTAFYLCASSPPGLAKIVFGPGTRLTVL.

This clone was observed a few times. V usage is TRBV5-1 and J usage is TRBJ2-7, with D possibly matching TRBD2 (5 bases). CDR1 is SGHRS, CDR2 YFSETQ, per germline. This CDR3 contains 15 residues. V was shortened by 1 base and J by 1 base, with 12 bases between the two germline ends. The CDR3 here is CASSLNSVRSYEQYF. The CDR3 region has the DNA TGCGCCAGCAGCTTGAATAGCGTACGTTCCTACGAGCAGTACTTC.

The chain joins TRBV9 to TRBJ1-2; D is uncertain. The CDR3 is 14 residues long. The ends were cut back, 0 bases at V and 4 bases at J, with 10 bases in the middle. Germline loops: CDR1 SGDLS, CDR2 YYNGEE. CDR3 amino acids: CASSVGRARYGYTF. The CDR3 DNA sequence: TGTGCCAGCAGCGTAGGCAGAGCCCGCTATGGCTACACCTTC. Drawing the rest from reference TRBV9 and TRBJ1-2, the complete variable domain is DSGVTQTPKHLITATGQRVTLRCSPRSGDLSVYWYQQSLDQGLQFLIQYYNGEERAKGNILERFSAQQFPDLHSELNLSSLELGDSALYFCASSVGRARYGYTFGSGTRLTVV.

The genes are TRBV3-1 (or the pseudogene TRBV3-2) and TRBJ1-4; D call uncertain. Germline CDR1 reads LGHDT; CDR2 reads YNNKEL (reference sequence). The length of the CDR3 is 13 residues. The V and J ends lost 0 bases and 8 bases respectively, with 7 bases between them. CDR3 DNA: TGTGCCAGCAGCCAAGATTTGGAGGAAAAACTGTTTTTT. Protein product: CASSQDLEEKLFF.

This clone was counted between two and nine times. The chain links TRBV9 to TRBJ1-3; D gene unclear. There are 13 residues in the CDR3. Germline V gene lookup returns CDR1 SGDLS and CDR2 YYNGEE. V lost 3 bases, J lost 4 bases, and 8 bases lay in between. CDR3 coding DNA: TGTGCCAGCAGCGAGGGTACAGGAAACACCATATATTTT. Protein product: CASSEGTGNTIYF.

This chain joins TRBV28 and TRBJ1-1; maybe TRBD1 (5 bases). This CDR3 is built from 16 residues. Looked up from germline, CDR1 is MDHEN and CDR2 is SYDVKM. Trimming took off 5 bases at V and 11 bases at J, with 27 bases between the two ends. CDR3 nucleotide sequence: TGTGCCAGCAGTGCCCTGGACATCTCCGGCGACAATTACGCTTTCTTT. This translates into CASSALDISGDNYAFF.

This clone was counted only a few times. V gene TRBV11-2 combines with J gene TRBJ1-4; 7 positions agree with TRBD1. With 4 bases clipped from V and 7 bases from J, the junction kept 9 bases outside the gene matches. This CDR3 contains 15 residues. Germline lookup yields CDR1 SGHAT and CDR2 FQNNGV. In DNA form, the CDR3 reads TGTGCCAGCAGCTCCCGTCCGGGACAGTCTGAAAAACTGTTTTTT. Translation gives CASSSRPGQSEKLFF.

This clone was observed a few times. The rearrangement links TRBV5-4 to TRBJ2-3; D is unresolved. Germline V CDR1 and CDR2: SGHNT, YYREEE (reference sequence). The V end was cut by 4 bases, the J end by 3 bases, with 6 bases between. The CDR3 consists of 12 residues. The CDR3 protein is CASSETTDTQYF. The CDR3 nucleotides read TGTGCCAGCAGCGAAACGACAGATACGCAGTATTTT.

This chain joins TRBV2 and TRBJ1-5; no firm D call. From germline, CDR1 is SNHLY and CDR2 FYNNEI. Trimming stripped 1 base from V and 0 bases from J, with 4 bases between. The CDR3 runs 14 residues. The CDR3 region is CASSEGISNQPQHF. In DNA, the CDR3 is TGTGCCAGCAGTGAAGGAATTAGCAATCAGCCCCAGCATTTT.

The rearrangement links TRBV5-4 to TRBJ2-1, with D possibly matching TRBD2 (6 bases). V was cut by 4 bases and J by 0 bases, with 14 bases left in between. CDR1 is SGHNT and CDR2 is YYREEE in the germline V gene (reference sequence). The length of the CDR3 is 16 residues. CDR3 loop: CASSPAGGSSYNEQFF. The CDR3 DNA reads as TGTGCCAGCAGCCCCGCCGGGGGAAGCTCCTACAATGAGCAGTTCTTC.

This CDR3 reads CASSLSQRQKLFF. CDR3 sequence (DNA): TGTGCCAGCAGTTTAAGCCAGCGGCAAAAACTGTTTTTT. The chain has TRBV12-3 or TRBV12-4 and TRBJ1-4; no reliable D call. The CDR3 length is 13 residues. V was shortened by 2 bases and J by 9 bases, with 10 bases between the two germline ends.

In nucleotides, the CDR3 is TGTGCCAGCGCTCCCCCGGGACTAGCGGGAGCTAGCTCCTACAATGAGCAGTTCTTC. Protein: CASAPPGLAGASSYNEQFF. The rearrangement uses TRBV28 and TRBJ2-1, with 14 nucleotides matching TRBD2. Germline V lookup: CDR1 MDHEN, CDR2 SYDVKM. CDR3 length equals 19 residues. Germline trimming cut 8 bases from V and 0 bases from J; bases unmatched to any gene: 12.

V and J are TRBV3-1 (or the pseudogene TRBV3-2) and TRBJ1-1, with D hard to call. Germline V CDR1 and CDR2: LGHDT, YNNKEL (reference sequence). V lost 1 base and J lost 7, with 4 bases in between. The CDR3 is made up of 11 amino acids. CDR3: CASSQAGEAFF. The DNA of the CDR3 is TGTGCCAGCAGCCAAGCAGGTGAAGCTTTCTTT.

CDR3 DNA sequence: TGCAGTGCTCAGGGCACAGATACGCAGTATTTT. Translating gives CSAQGTDTQYF. This rearrangement joins TRBV20-1 to TRBJ2-3; no firm D call. Deletions cut 5 bases from V and 1 base from J, with 4 bases between. Germline assignment: CDR1 DFQATT and CDR2 SNEGSKA (reference sequence). The CDR3 extends over 11 amino acids.

This clone appeared a single time. The rearrangement joins TRBV28 to TRBJ2-7, with D possibly being TRBD1 or TRBD2 (5 bases each). V dropped 5 bases and J dropped 7 bases, with 15 bases sitting between them. The V gene's germline CDR1 is MDHEN and CDR2 SYDVKM. The CDR3 length is 13 residues. CDR3 DNA: TGTGCCAGCAGTCCGGGACCCTGGGGAGAGCAGTACTTC. It encodes CASSPGPWGEQYF.

The V call is TRBV6-2 or TRBV6-3, the J call TRBJ2-7; 13 bases are shared with TRBD2. Germline V gene lookup returns CDR1 MNHEY and CDR2 SVGEGT. The ends lost 5 bases at V and 3 bases at J; junction bases unmatched: 1. CDR3 length: 14 residues. This CDR3 is CASSRLAGGYEQYF. In nucleotides, the CDR3 is TGTGCCAGCAGTCGACTAGCGGGAGGCTACGAGCAGTACTTC.